This TCR beta chain is from a study of T cells in Graves' hyperthyroidism and ophthalmopathy. This clonotype was seen repeatedly, ten times or more. The CDR3 is 14 residues long. Per the germline V gene, CDR1 is MNHEY and CDR2 is SVGEGT. Trimming cost V 6 bases and J 6 bases, with 14 bases left between them. TCR beta CDR3 region amplification was performed from RNA transcripts. First-round RT-PCR with HTBI primers amplified the TCR CDR3 region. TCRdb re-analysed the multiplex PCR reads in MiXCR, keeping a single row per CDR3 protein. The table lists roughly 330,000 distinct CDR3 sequences, over 15% of them singletons, with roughly a third in the top ten.

This TCR came from a man in his thirties or forties with Graves' hyperthyroidism. The rearrangement uses TRBV6-2 or TRBV6-3 and TRBJ2-2; tentative D call: TRBD1 (6 bases). The sequencing sample was made of blood. Written as DNA, the CDR3 is TGTGCCAGCAGGCCGGGACATCGAGCCGGGGAGCTGTTTTTT. This codes for CASRPGHRAGELFF.